This T cell receptor beta chain was documented in a study of CD8 T cells in ankylosing spondylitis. Study-level points and caveats: A TCR beta motif of roughly 8 highly homologous variants appeared characteristic of ankylosing spondylitis blood.

A few counts support this clonotype. Antigen: not known. Trimming cost V 4 bases and J 0 bases; bases outside gene matches: 11. The germline V gene has CDR1 SGHAT and CDR2 FQNNGV. The length of the CDR3 is 17 residues. Each CDR3 protein is one row after TCRdb ran MiXCR on the 5' RACE reads. The table has 350,000 or so distinct CDR3 sequences, about 15% seen once. The receptor was derived from a male donor with ankylosing spondylitis or in good health (not recorded which). J is TRBJ1-2 and V is TRBV11-2; TRBD1 matches at 7 bases. The material sequenced was blood, either unsorted or a sorted T cell fraction (not recorded which). The CDR3: CASSSPTGTEANYGYTF. CDR3 coding DNA: TGTGCCAGCAGCTCCCCAACGGGGACAGAAGCTAACTATGGCTACACCTTC.